This T cell receptor beta chain is drawn from a study of T cell responses to AZD1222 COVID-19 vaccine. General study points: AZD1222 recipients seropositive at baseline numbered only 5 to 7.

This clone was observed a single time. Its antigen remains unknown. Libraries were prepared by immunoSEQ multiplex PCR; TCRdb keeps only in-frame clonotypes and omits some of them. The sample records around 180,000 clones, 85% to 90% being singletons. Per the germline V gene, CDR1 is MNHEY and CDR2 is SVGAGI. J gave up 2 bases and V 8 bases, and 6 bases lay outside the gene matches. This CDR3 comprises 14 residues. This material consisted of peripheral blood, taken on day 0 of AZD1222 vaccination. This clonotype was obtained from an adult in good health. The V gene is TRBV6-5, the J gene TRBJ2-7; 10 bases match TRBD1. The CDR3 loop reads CASVQGQGTYEQYF. The CDR3 DNA reads TGTGCCAGCGTCCAGGGACAGGGGACCTACGAGCAGTACTTC.